This is a list of T cell receptor beta chains from one sample in a study of T cells in localized non-small cell lung cancer. Repertoires were generated with immunoSEQ multiplex PCR, while TCRdb's copy carries only in-frame clones and drops some. The sample has under 75,000 clones; 80% to 90% are singletons. The sample was peripheral blood, taken before any cancer treatment. The receptors shown here come from a male donor at least 60 years old with stage III squamous cell lung carcinoma. CDR3s include the opening cysteine and the closing phenylalanine or tryptophan. Each record gives: J gene, V gene, clone size, D gene, CDR3 DNA, CDR3 protein. The D gene is left open where the match is weak. Expanded clones are given a class, and other clones once, few, many or no size at all.

j_call: TRBJ1-4; v_call: TRBV12-5; clone_size: .; d_call: .; cdr3_nt: TGTGCTAGTGGTGGCACAGGGTGGGGGAATGAAAAACTGTTTTTT; cdr3_aa: CASGGTGWGNEKLFF
j_call: TRBJ2-2; v_call: TRBV7-6; clone_size: once; d_call: .; cdr3_nt: TGTGCCAGCAGCTTAGGCACCGGGGAGCTGTTTTTT; cdr3_aa: CASSLGTGELFF
j_call: TRBJ1-1; v_call: TRBV19; clone_size: .; d_call: .; cdr3_nt: TGTGCCAGTAGCGGGCGGCGGGGCACTGAAGCTTTCTTT; cdr3_aa: CASSGRRGTEAFF
j_call: TRBJ2-6; v_call: TRBV11-3; clone_size: .; d_call: .; cdr3_nt: TGTGCCAGCAGCAACTTATCTCGACAAAGTCGGGCCAACGTCCTGACTTTC; cdr3_aa: CASSNLSRQSRANVLTF
j_call: TRBJ1-1; v_call: TRBV6-1; clone_size: .; d_call: TRBD1; cdr3_nt: TGTGCCAGCAGAGCAACAGGGGAGACGTGTTTCTTT; cdr3_aa: CASRATGETCFF
j_call: TRBJ2-3; v_call: TRBV5-1; clone_size: .; d_call: .; cdr3_nt: TGCGCCAGCAGCTTGACCCAGGTCGGCACAGATACGCAGTATTTT; cdr3_aa: CASSLTQVGTDTQYF
j_call: TRBJ2-3; v_call: TRBV5-1; clone_size: .; d_call: TRBD2; cdr3_nt: TGCGCCAGCAGCCAGAAGCGGGGGGGCACAGATACGCAGTATTTT; cdr3_aa: CASSQKRGGTDTQYF
j_call: TRBJ2-2; v_call: TRBV5-1; clone_size: once; d_call: .; cdr3_nt: TGCGCCACGCGCCACACTCTCTCGGCAGGGCCCGGGGGGGAGCTGTTTTTT; cdr3_aa: CATRHTLSAGPGGELFF
j_call: TRBJ2-3; v_call: TRBV7-2; clone_size: .; d_call: .; cdr3_nt: TGTGCCAGCAGCTTGGCTTCCTTCGGTTCAGCGCGCACGCAGTATTTT; cdr3_aa: CASSLASFGSARTQYF
j_call: TRBJ1-1; v_call: TRBV28; clone_size: .; d_call: TRBD1; cdr3_nt: TGTGCCAGCGGAACAGGGGGTAACACTGAAGCTTTCTTT; cdr3_aa: CASGTGGNTEAFF